The T cell receptor beta chain described here comes from a study of metastatic and nonmetastatic thyroid tumors. Across the study: Repertoires were compared across blood and tumor or nodule tissue from malignant and benign thyroid patients.

On this clone: Its matching antigen is unknown.

Original processing methods: Variation in CDR3 across clinicopathological groups served as the basis for constructing a distant-metastasis classifier in papillary thyroid cancer. TCRdb re-processed the PCR reads through MiXCR. The V and J calls here are based on TCRdb, not the publication. This table holds tens of thousands of clones, roughly 13% found once. No treatment of any kind had been given to any patient before thyroid surgery. Germline CDR1 and CDR2: DFQATT and SNEGSKA (reference sequence). The CDR3 totals 15 residues. Between the trimmed V and J ends, which lost 0 bases and 4 bases, there was a span of 13 bases. Study-level points and caveats: For both blood and tumor, malignant thyroid tumors reportedly showed significantly higher TCR beta diversity than benign nodules did.

The material sequenced was blood. The rearrangement uses TRBV20-1 and TRBJ2-1; possibly TRBD2 for D (6 bases). This clonotype was obtained from a female donor with papillary thyroid cancer or a benign thyroid nodule (not recorded which). Some clones in this sample may be carry-over from other donors' samples. Here the CDR3 DNA reads TGCAGTGCTAGAGATTCGGGCGGGGTGTACAATGAGCAGTTCTTC. Residues: CSARDSGGVYNEQFF.